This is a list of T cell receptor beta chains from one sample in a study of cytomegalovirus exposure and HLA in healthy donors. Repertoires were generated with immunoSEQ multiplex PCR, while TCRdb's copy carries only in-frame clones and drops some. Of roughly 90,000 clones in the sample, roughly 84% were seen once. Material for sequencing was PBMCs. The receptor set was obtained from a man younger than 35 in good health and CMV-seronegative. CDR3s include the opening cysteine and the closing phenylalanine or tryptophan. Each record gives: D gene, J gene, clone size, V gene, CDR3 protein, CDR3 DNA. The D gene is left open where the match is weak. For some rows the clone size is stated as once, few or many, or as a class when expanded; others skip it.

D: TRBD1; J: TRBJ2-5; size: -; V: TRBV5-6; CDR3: CASSLGYLRQGWKKETQYF; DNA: TGTGCCAGCAGCTTGGGGTACTTAAGACAGGGGTGGAAAAAAGAGACCCAGTACTTC
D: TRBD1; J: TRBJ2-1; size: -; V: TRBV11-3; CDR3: CASSTRTGGRSYNEQFF; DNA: TGTGCCAGCAGCACCCGGACAGGGGGCCGGTCCTACAATGAGCAGTTCTTC
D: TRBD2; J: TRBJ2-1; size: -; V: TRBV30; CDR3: CAGTASGIREQFF; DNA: TGTGCAGGGACGGCTAGCGGGATACGGGAGCAGTTCTTC
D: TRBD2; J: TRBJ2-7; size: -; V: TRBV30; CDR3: CAWSGGGTGGYEQYF; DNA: TGTGCCTGGAGTGGGGGCGGGACGGGGGGCTACGAGCAGTACTTC
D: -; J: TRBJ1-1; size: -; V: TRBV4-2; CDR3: CASSQDEVWGGLEPGAFF; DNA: TGTGCCAGCAGCCAAGATGAGGTTTGGGGGGGATTGGAACCAGGAGCTTTCTTT
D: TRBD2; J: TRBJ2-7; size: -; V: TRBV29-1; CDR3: CSVGTSAYEQYF; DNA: TGCAGCGTGGGGACTAGCGCCTACGAGCAGTACTTC
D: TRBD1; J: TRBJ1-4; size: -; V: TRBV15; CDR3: CATRPTGGTGIIGIGEKLFF; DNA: TGTGCCACCCGACCCACGGGGGGGACAGGGATTATCGGGATCGGAGAAAAACTGTTTTTT
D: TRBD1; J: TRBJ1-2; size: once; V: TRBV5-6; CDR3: CASSLRQGPYGYTF; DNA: TGTGCCAGCAGCTTACGACAGGGGCCCTATGGCTACACCTTC
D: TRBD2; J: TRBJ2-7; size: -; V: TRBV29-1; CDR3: CSVHSGRDYEQYF; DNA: TGCAGCGTCCATAGCGGGAGGGACTACGAGCAGTACTTC
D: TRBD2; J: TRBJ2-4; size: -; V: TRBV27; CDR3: CASSLRLAGRIAKNIQYF; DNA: TGTGCCAGCAGTCTCAGACTAGCGGGACGCATAGCCAAAAACATTCAGTACTTC
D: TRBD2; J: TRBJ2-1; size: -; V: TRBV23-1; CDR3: CASTRASGRTYNEQFF; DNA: TGCGCCAGCACCCGGGCTAGCGGGAGAACCTACAATGAGCAGTTCTTC
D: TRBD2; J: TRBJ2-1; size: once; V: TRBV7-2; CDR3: CASSSPKEREAYNEQFF; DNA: TGTGCCAGCAGCTCGCCAAAAGAGCGGGAGGCCTACAATGAGCAGTTCTTC
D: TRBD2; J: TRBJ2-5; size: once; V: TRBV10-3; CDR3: CAISENVLGLAAPRAQYF; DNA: TGTGCCATCAGTGAAAATGTGCTGGGGCTAGCGGCCCCAAGGGCCCAGTACTTC
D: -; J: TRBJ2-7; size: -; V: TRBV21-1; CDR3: CASSNSQGDYSYEQYF; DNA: TGTGCCAGCAGCAACTCACAGGGGGACTACTCCTACGAGCAGTACTTC
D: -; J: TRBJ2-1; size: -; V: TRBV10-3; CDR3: CAISEPLQAADNEQFF; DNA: TGTGCCATCAGTGAGCCCCTACAGGCGGCGGACAATGAGCAGTTCTTC
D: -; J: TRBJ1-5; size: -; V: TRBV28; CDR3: CASSDISNQPQHF; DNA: TGTGCCAGCAGCGACATTAGCAATCAGCCCCAGCATTTT
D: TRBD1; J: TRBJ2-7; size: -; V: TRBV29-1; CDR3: CSVGGTGYYEQYF; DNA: TGCAGCGTTGGTGGGACAGGGTATTACGAGCAGTACTTC
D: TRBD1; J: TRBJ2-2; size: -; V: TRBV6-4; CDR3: CASSVGQGGGTGELFF; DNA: TGTGCCAGCAGCGTCGGACAGGGAGGAGGCACCGGGGAGCTGTTTTTT
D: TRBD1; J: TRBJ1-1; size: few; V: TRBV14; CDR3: CASSHAGGTEAFF; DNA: TGTGCCAGCAGCCACGCAGGGGGCACTGAAGCTTTCTTT
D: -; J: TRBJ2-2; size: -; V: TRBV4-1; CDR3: CASSQVGGHGELFF; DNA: TGCGCCAGCAGCCAAGTCGGCGGTCACGGGGAGCTGTTTTTT
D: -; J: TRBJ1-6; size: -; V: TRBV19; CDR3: CASRQGARNSPLHF; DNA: TGTGCCAGTAGACAGGGCGCCCGGAATTCACCCCTCCACTTT
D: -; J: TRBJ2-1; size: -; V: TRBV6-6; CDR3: CASSYSSVNEQFF; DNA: TGTGCCAGCAGTTACTCGTCCGTCAATGAGCAGTTCTTC
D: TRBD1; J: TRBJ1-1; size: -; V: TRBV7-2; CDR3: CASSGRQGMNTEAFF; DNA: TGTGCCAGCAGCGGGAGACAGGGAATGAACACTGAAGCTTTCTTT
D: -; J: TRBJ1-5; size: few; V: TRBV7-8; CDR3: CASSLVGGKLQHF; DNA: TGTGCCAGCAGCTTAGTAGGAGGGAAGCTCCAGCATTTT
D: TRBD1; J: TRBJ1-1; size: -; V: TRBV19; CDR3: CASMGQGYTEAFF; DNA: TGTGCCAGTATGGGACAGGGATACACTGAAGCTTTCTTT
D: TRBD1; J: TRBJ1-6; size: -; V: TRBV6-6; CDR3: CASSSPGQGLSPLHF; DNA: TGTGCCAGCAGCTCCCCCGGACAGGGACTTTCACCCCTCCACTTT
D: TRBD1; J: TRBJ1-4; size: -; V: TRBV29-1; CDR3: CSVIFGTGGPSTNEKLFF; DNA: TGCAGCGTGATTTTCGGGACAGGGGGCCCTTCAACTAATGAAAAACTGTTTTTT
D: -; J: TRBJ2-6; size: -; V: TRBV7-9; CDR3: CASRGLVNVLTF; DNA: TGTGCCTCCAGGGGCCTGGTCAACGTCCTGACTTTC
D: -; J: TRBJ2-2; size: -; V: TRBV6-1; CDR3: CASSDDYTGELFF; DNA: TGTGCCAGCAGTGACGACTACACCGGGGAGCTGTTTTTT
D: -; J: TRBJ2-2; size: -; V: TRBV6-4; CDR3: CASSDSLTNTGELFF; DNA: TGTGCCAGCAGTGACAGTTTGACAAACACCGGGGAGCTGTTTTTT
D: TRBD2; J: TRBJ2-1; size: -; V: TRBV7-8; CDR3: CASSPRTSGVYNEQFF; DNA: TGTGCCAGCAGCCCTAGGACTAGCGGGGTCTACAATGAGCAGTTCTTC
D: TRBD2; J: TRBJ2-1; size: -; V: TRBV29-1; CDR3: CSVVRGGGEQFF; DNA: TGCAGCGTTGTGCGCGGGGGGGGTGAGCAGTTCTTC
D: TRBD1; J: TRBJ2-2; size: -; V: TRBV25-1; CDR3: CASSYRGQTGELFF; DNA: TGTGCCAGCAGCTACAGGGGGCAAACCGGGGAGCTGTTTTTT
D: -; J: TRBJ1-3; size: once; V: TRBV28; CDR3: CASTLAGATGNTIYF; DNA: TGTGCCAGCACCCTGGCAGGGGCAACTGGAAACACCATATATTTT
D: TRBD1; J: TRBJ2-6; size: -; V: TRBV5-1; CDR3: CASSPTTGAGANVLTF; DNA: TGCGCCAGCAGCCCCACCACAGGGGCTGGGGCCAACGTCCTGACTTTC
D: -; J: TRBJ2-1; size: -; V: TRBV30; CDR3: CAWSVDRAYNEQFF; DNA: TGTGCCTGGAGTGTGGACAGAGCCTACAATGAGCAGTTCTTC
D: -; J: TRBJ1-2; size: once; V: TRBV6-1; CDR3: CASSDPNRYYGYTF; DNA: TGTGCCAGCAGTGACCCTAACAGATACTATGGCTACACCTTC
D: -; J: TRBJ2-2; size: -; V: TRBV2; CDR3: CASSGRDPRTGELFF; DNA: TGTGCCAGCAGTGGTCGGGATCCGAGAACCGGGGAGCTGTTTTTT
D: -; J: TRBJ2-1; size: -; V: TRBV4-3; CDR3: CASSRNWDTHNEQFF; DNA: TGCGCCAGCAGCCGAAACTGGGACACCCACAATGAGCAGTTCTTC
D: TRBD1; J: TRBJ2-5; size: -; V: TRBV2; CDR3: CASSGQGVRETQYF; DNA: TGTGCCAGCAGTGGGCAGGGGGTGAGGGAGACCCAGTACTTC
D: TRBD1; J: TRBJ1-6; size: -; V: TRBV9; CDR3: CASSVVWQGGSPLHF; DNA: TGTGCCAGCAGCGTAGTGTGGCAGGGGGGTTCACCCCTCCACTTT
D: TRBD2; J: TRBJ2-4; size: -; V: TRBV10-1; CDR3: CASSRRGTSQSKNIQYF; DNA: TGCGCCAGCAGCCGGCGGGGGACTAGCCAAAGCAAAAACATTCAGTACTTC